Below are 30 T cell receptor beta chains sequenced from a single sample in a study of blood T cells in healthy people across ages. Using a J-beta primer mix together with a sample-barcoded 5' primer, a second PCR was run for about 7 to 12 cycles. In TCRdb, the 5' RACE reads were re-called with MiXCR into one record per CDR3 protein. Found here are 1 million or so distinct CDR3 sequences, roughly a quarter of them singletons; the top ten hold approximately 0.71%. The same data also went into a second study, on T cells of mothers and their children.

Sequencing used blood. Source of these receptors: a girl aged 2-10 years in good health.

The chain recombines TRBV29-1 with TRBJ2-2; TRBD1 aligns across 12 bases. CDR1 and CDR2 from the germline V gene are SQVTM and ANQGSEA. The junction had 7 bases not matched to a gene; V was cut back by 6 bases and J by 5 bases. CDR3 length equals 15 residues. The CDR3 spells CSVAGTGGLTGELFF. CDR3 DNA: TGCAGCGTCGCTGGGACAGGGGGCTTGACCGGGGAGCTGTTTTTT.

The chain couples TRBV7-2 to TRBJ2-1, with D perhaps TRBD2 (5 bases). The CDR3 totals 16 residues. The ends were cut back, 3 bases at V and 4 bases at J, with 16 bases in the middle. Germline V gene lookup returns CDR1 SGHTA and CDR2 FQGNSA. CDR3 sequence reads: CASSFSSGSNYNEQFF. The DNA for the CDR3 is TGTGCCAGCAGCTTCTCCAGTGGGAGCAATTACAATGAGCAGTTCTTC.

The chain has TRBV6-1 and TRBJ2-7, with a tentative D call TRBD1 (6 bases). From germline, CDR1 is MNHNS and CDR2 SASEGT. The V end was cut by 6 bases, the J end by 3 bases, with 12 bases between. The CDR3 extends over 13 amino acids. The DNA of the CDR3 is TGTGCCAGCAGCGGGACAACGATCTACGAGCAGTACTTC. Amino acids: CASSGTTIYEQYF.

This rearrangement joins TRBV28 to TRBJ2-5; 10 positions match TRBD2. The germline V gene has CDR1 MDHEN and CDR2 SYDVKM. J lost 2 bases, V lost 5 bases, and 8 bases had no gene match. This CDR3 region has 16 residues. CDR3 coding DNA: TGTGCCAGCAGTGGGCTCGGACTAGCGGTGCAAGAGACCCAGTACTTC. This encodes CASSGLGLAVQETQYF.

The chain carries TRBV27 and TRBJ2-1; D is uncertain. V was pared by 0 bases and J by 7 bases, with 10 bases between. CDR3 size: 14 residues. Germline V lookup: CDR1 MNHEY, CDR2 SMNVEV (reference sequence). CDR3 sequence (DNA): TGTGCCAGCAGTTTATCTGTATACGTAAATGAGCAGTTCTTC. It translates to CASSLSVYVNEQFF.

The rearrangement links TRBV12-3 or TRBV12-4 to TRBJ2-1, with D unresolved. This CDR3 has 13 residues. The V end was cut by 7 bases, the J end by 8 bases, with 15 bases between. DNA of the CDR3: TGTGCCAGCACTGACTCCAACCTCGATGAGCAGTTCTTC. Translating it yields CASTDSNLDEQFF.

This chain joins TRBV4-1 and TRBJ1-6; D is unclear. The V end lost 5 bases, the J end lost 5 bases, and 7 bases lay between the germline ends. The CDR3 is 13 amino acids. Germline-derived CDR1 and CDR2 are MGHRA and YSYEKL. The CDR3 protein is CASSSDNNSPLHF. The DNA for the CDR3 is TGCGCCAGCAGCTCGGATAATAATTCACCCCTCCACTTT.

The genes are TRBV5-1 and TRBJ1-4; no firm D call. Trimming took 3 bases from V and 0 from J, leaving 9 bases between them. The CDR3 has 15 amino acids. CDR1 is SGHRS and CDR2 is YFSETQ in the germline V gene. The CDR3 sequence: CASSSSGTTNEKLFF. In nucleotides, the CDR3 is TGCGCCAGCAGCTCGTCAGGCACAACTAATGAAAAACTGTTTTTT.

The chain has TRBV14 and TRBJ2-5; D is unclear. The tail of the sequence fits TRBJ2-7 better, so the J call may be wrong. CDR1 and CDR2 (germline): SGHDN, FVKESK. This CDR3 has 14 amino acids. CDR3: CASSRGSIGDEQYF. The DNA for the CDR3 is TGTGCCAGCAGCCGAGGTTCTATAGGAGACGAGCAGTACTTC.

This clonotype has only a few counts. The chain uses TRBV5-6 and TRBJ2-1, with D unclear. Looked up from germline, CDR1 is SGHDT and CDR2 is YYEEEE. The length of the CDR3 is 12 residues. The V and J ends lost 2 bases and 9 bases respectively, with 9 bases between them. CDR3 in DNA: TGTGCCAGCAGCTTCCCCTCTAGTGAGCAGTTCTTC. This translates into CASSFPSSEQFF.

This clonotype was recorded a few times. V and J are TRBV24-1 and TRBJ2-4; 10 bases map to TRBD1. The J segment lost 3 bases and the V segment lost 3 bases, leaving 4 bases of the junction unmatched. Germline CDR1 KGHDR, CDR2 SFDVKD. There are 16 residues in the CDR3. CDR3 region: CATSDRTGGNKNIQYF. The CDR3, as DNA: TGTGCCACCAGTGATCGGACAGGGGGAAACAAAAACATTCAGTACTTC.

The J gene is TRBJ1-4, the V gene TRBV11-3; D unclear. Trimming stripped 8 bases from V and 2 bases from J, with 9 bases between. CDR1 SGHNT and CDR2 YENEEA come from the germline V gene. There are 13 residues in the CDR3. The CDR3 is CASGAGTNEKLFF. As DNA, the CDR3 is TGTGCCAGCGGCGCCGGGACTAATGAAAAACTGTTTTTT.

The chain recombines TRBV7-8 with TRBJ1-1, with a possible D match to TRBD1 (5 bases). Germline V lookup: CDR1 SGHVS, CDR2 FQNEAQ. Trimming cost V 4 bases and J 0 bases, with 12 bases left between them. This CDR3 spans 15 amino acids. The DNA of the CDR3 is TGTGCCAGCAGCTCAGCGACAGATATGAACACTGAAGCTTTCTTT. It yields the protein CASSSATDMNTEAFF.

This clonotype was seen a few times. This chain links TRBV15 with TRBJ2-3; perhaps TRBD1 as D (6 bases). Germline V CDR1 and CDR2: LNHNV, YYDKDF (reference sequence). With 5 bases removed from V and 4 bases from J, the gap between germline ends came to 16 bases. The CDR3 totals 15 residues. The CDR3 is CATSLLPTGSDTQYF. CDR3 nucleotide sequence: TGTGCCACCAGCCTACTACCTACAGGGTCAGATACGCAGTATTTT.

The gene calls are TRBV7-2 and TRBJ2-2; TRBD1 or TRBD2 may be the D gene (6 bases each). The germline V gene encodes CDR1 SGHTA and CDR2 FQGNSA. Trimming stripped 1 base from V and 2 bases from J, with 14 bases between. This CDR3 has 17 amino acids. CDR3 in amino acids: CASSLVGGGTNTGELFF. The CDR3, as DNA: TGTGCCAGCAGCTTAGTGGGGGGCGGGACAAACACCGGGGAGCTGTTTTTT.

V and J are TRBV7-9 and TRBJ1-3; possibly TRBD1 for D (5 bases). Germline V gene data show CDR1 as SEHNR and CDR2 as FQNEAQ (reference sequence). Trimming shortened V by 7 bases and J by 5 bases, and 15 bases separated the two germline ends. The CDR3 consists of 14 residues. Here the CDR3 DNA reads TGTGCCAGCATATTGACGGGGCAAAGAAACACCATATATTTT. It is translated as CASILTGQRNTIYF.

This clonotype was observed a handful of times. The CDR3 here is CATSGSVLHVYEQYF. For the CDR3, the DNA is TGTGCCACCTCCGGGTCAGTCCTGCATGTGTACGAGCAGTACTTC. This chain links TRBV15 with TRBJ2-1; no reliable D call. The J call is uncertain, as TRBJ2-7 better fits the DNA end. The CDR3 sequence is 15 residues long. Germline CDR1 and CDR2: LNHNV and YYDKDF (reference sequence).

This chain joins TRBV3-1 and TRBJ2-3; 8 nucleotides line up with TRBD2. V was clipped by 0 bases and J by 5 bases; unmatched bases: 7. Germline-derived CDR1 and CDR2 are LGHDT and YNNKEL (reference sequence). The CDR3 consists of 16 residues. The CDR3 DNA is TGTGCCAGCAGCCAAGATTGGAGCGGGAGTCGAGATACGCAGTATTTT. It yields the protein CASSQDWSGSRDTQYF.

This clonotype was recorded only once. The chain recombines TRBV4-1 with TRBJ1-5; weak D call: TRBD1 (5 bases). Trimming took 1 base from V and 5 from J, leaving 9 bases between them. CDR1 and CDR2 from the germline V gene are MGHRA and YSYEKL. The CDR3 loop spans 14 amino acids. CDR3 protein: CASSQAGYDQPQHF. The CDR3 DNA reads TGCGCCAGCAGCCAAGCAGGGTATGATCAGCCCCAGCATTTT.

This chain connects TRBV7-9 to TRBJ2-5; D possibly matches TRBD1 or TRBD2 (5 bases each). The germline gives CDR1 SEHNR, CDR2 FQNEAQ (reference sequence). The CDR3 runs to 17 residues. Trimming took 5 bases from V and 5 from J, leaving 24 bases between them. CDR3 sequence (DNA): TGTGCCAGCAGCCTCTCCTTCGGGGCAGCCCGAGGGGAGACCCAGTACTTC. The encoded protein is CASSLSFGAARGETQYF.

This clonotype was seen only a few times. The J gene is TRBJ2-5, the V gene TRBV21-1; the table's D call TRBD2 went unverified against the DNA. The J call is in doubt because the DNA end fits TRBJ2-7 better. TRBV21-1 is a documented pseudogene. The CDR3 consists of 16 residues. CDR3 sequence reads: CASSSCVRTGRNEQYF. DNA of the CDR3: TGTGCCAGCAGCAGTTGTGTGAGAACTGGGAGGAACGAGCAGTACTTC.

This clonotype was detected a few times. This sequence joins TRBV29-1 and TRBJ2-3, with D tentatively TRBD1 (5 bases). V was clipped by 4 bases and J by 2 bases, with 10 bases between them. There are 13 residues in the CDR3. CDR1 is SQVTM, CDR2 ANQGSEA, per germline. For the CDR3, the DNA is TGCAGCGTTGTCCCCAGGGTCACAGATACGCAGTATTTT. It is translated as CSVVPRVTDTQYF.

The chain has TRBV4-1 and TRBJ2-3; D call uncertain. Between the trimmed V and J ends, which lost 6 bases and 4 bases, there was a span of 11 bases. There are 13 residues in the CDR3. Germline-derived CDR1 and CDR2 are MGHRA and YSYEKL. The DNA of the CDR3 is TGCGCCAGCAGTAGGTTTTGGGCAGATACGCAGTATTTT. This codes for CASSRFWADTQYF.

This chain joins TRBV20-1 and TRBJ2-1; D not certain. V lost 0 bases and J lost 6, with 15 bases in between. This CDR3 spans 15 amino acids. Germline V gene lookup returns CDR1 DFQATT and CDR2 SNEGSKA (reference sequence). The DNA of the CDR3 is TGCAGTGCTAGAGAAATGGAAGTACGGAGCAATGAGCAGTTCTTC. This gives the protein CSAREMEVRSNEQFF.

The CDR3 sequence: CSARAVIREETQYF. The CDR3 nucleotides are TGCAGTGCTAGAGCCGTCATTAGAGAAGAGACCCAGTACTTC. The rearrangement joins TRBV20-1 to TRBJ2-5, with unresolved D. Trimming took off 1 base at V and 3 bases at J, with 12 bases between the two ends. This CDR3 is built from 14 residues. CDR1 and CDR2 (germline): DFQATT, SNEGSKA (reference sequence).

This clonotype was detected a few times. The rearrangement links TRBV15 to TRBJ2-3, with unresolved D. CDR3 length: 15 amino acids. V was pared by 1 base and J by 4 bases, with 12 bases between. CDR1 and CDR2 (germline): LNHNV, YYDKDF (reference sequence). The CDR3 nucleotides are TGTGCCACCAGCAGAGTCCCTGGGTTCGCAGATACGCAGTATTTT. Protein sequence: CATSRVPGFADTQYF.

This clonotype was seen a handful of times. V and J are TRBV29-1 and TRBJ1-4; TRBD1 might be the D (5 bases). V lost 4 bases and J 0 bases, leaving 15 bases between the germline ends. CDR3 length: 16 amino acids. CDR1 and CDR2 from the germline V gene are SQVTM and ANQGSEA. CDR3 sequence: CSVAGTGPPTNEKLFF. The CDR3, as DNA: TGCAGCGTTGCCGGGACGGGACCGCCAACTAATGAAAAACTGTTTTTT.

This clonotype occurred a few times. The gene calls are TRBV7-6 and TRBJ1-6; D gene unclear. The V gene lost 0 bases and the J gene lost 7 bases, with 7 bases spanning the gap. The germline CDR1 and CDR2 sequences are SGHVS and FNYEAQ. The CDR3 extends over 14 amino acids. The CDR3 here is CASSLADGNSPLHF. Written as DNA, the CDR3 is TGTGCCAGCAGCTTAGCTGACGGAAATTCACCCCTCCACTTT.

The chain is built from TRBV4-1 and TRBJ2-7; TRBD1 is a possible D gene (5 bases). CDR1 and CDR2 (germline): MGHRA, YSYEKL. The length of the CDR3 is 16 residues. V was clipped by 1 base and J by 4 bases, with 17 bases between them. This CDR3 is CASSQAPSGLGYEQYF. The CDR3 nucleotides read TGCGCCAGCAGCCAAGCCCCGTCAGGGCTGGGATACGAGCAGTACTTC.

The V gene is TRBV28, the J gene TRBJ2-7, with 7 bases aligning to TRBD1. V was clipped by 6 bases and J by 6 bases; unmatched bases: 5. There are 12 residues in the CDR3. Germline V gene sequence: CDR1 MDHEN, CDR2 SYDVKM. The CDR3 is CASREGAGEQYF. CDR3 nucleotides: TGTGCCAGCAGAGAGGGGGCAGGCGAGCAGTACTTC.